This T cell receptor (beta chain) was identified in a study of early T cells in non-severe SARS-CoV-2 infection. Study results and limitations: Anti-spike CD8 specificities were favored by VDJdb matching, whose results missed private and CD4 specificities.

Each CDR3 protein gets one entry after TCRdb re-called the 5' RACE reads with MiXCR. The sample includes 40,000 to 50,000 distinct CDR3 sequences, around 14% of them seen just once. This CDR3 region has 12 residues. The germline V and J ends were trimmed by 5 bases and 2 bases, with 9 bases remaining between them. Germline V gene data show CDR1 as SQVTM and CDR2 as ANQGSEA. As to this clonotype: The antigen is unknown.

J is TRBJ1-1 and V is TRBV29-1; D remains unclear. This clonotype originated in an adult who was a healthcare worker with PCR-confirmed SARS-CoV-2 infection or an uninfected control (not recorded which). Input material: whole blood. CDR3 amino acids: CSVSQINTEAFF. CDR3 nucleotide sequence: TGCAGCGTTTCACAGATAAACACTGAAGCTTTCTTT. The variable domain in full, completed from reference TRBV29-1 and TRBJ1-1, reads SAVISQKPSRDICQRGTSLTIQCQVDSQVTMMFWYRQQPGQSLTLIATANQGSEATYESGFVIDKFPISRPNLTFSTLTVSNMSPEDSSIYLCSVSQINTEAFFGQGTRLTVV.